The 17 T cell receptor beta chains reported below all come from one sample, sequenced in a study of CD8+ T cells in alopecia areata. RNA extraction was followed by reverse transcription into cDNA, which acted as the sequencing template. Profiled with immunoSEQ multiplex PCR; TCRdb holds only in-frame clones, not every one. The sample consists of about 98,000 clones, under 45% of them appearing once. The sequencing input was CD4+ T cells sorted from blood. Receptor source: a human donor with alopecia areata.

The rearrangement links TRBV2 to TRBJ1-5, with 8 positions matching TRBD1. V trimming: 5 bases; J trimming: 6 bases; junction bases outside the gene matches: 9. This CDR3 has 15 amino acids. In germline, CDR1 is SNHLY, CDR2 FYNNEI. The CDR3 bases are TGTGCCAGCAGTAATCGACAGGGGATCTCTCAGCCCCAGCATTTT. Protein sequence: CASSNRQGISQPQHF.

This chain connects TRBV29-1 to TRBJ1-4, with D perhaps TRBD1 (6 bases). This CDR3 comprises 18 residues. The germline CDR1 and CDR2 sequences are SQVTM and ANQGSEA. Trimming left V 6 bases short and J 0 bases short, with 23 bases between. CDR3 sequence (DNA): TGCAGCGTCCCCGGGGTACAGGGAAGGTACACAACTAATGAAAAACTGTTTTTT. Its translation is CSVPGVQGRYTTNEKLFF.

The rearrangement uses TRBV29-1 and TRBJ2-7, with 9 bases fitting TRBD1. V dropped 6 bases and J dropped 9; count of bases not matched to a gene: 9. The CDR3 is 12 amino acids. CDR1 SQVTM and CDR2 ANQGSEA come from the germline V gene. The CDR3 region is CSVRDRAWGQYF. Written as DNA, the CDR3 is TGCAGCGTCAGGGACAGGGCGTGGGGGCAGTACTTC.

The CDR3 nucleotides read TGTGCCAGCAGCTTGGGGGGCACAGATACGCAGTATTTT. It encodes CASSLGGTDTQYF. The V and J genes are TRBV5-6 and TRBJ2-3, with D unresolved. Trimming left V 0 bases short and J 1 base short, with 3 bases between. From germline, CDR1 is SGHDT and CDR2 YYEEEE. The CDR3 consists of 13 residues.

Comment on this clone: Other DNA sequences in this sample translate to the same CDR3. CDR3 amino acids: CAWSVQGSSYNEQFF. The CDR3 bases are TGTGCCTGGAGTGTACAGGGCAGCTCCTACAATGAGCAGTTCTTC. The chain combines TRBV30 with TRBJ2-1, with D tentatively TRBD1 (6 bases). V was pared by 0 bases and J by 0 bases, with 9 bases between. The germline V gene encodes CDR1 GTSNPN and CDR2 SVGIG (reference sequence). This CDR3 contains 15 residues.

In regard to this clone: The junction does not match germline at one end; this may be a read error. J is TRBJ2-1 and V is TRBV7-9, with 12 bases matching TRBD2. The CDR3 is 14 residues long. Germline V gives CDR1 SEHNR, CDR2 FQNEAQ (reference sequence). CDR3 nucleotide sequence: TGTGCCAGCAGCCTAGCGGGAGGGCACAATGAGCAGTTCTTC. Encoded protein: CASSLAGGHNEQFF.

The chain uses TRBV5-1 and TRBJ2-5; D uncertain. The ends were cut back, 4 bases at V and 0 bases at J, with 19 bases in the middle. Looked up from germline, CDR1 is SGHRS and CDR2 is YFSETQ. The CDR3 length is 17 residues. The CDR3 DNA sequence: TGCGCCAGCAGCCCCATGGGTGGGTCCATATACCAAGAGACCCAGTACTTC. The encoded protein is CASSPMGGSIYQETQYF.

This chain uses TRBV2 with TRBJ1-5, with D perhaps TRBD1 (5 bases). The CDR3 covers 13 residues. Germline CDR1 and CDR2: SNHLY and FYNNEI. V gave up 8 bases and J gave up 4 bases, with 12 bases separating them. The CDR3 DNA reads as TGTGCCAGCGGCCGGGACGCTAATCAGCCCCAGCATTTT. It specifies CASGRDANQPQHF.

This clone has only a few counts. The CDR3 region is CASSQGLAGEETQYF. The CDR3 nucleotides read TGCGCCAGCAGTCAGGGACTAGCGGGAGAGGAGACCCAGTACTTC. The chain recombines TRBV23-1 with TRBJ2-5, with TRBD2 matching 14 bases. Being an ORF, TRBV23-1 has a function that is uncertain. Unmatched junction bases numbered 2, after V lost 3 bases and J lost 5 bases. The length of the CDR3 is 15 residues.

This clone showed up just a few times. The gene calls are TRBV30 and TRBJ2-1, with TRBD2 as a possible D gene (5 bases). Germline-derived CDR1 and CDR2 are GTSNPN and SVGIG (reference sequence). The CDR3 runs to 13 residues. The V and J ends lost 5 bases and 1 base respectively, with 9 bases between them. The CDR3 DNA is TGTGCCTGGGATCCGGGATCCTACAATGAGCAGTTCTTC. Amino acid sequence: CAWDPGSYNEQFF.

DNA of the CDR3: TGCAGCGTGGGGGGGTTGAACACTGAAGCTTTCTTT. Encoded protein: CSVGGLNTEAFF. The chain is built from TRBV29-1 and TRBJ1-1; a possible D gene is TRBD1 (5 bases). The V gene's germline CDR1 is SQVTM and CDR2 ANQGSEA. Trimming took 6 bases from V and 0 from J, leaving 8 bases between them. The CDR3 covers 12 residues.

The CDR3 nucleotides read TGTGCCAGCAGCACGGACAGGGACTATGGCTACACCTTC. This sequence encodes CASSTDRDYGYTF. The chain is built from TRBV5-6 and TRBJ1-2; 8 nucleotides line up with TRBD1. The length of the CDR3 is 13 residues. J was trimmed by 3 bases and V by 4 bases; bases with no gene match: 2. Germline CDR1 is SGHDT and CDR2 is YYEEEE.

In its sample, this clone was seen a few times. CDR3 in DNA: TGTGCCTGGAGTGCCTCGACTCCCGCGAATTCACCCCTCCACTTT. It is translated as CAWSASTPANSPLHF. The chain is built from TRBV30 and TRBJ1-6; D gene uncertain. CDR3 size: 15 residues. V was trimmed by 1 base and J by 7 bases, leaving 14 bases between them. Germline lookup yields CDR1 GTSNPN and CDR2 SVGIG (reference sequence).

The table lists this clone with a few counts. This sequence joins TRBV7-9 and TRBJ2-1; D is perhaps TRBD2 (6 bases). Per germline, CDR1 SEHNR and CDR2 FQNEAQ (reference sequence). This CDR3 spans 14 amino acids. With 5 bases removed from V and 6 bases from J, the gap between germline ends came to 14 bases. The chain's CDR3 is CASSLQSGGNEQFF. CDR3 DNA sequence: TGTGCCAGCAGCCTGCAATCCGGGGGCAATGAGCAGTTCTTC.

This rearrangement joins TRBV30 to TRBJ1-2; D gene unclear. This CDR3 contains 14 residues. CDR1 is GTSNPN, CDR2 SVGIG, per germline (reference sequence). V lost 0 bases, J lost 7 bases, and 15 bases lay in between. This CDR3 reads CAWSVRSGWSGYTF. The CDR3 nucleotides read TGTGCCTGGAGTGTACGGTCGGGTTGGAGTGGCTACACCTTC.

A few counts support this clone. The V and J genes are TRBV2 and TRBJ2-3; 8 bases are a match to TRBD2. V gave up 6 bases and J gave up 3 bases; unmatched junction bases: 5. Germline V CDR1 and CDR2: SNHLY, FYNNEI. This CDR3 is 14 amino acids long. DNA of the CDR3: TGTGCCAGCAGCGTCCAGCGGGGGACAGATACGCAGTATTTT. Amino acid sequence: CASSVQRGTDTQYF. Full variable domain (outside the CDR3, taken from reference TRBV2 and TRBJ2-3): EPEVTQTPSHQVTQMGQEVILRCVPISNHLYFYWYRQILGQKVEFLVSFYNNEISEKSEIFDDQFSVERPDGSNFTLKIRSTKLEDSAMYFCASSVQRGTDTQYFGPGTRLTVL.

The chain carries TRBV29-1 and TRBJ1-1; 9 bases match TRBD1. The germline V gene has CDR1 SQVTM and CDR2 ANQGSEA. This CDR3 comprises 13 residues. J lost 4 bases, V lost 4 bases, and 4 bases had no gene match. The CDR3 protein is CSVGRDRVTEAFF. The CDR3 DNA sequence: TGCAGCGTTGGCAGGGACAGGGTCACTGAAGCTTTCTTT.